The 23 T cell receptor beta chains below come from one sample, sequenced in a study of blood T cell repertoires in COVID-19 (dated by TCRdb to 2020 to 2022). Library preparation used the immunoSEQ multiplex PCR assay. The clones in this table, taken by TCRdb from immuneACCESS, are in-frame only. Not every clone is retained; where verified, under half of the shortfall comes from an unresolved V gene, and the cause of the rest is unknown. The sample includes around 200,000 clones, with 70% to 90% observed a single time. The top ten hold over 9.5% of the sample. The sequenced sample was peripheral blood. These receptors all stem from a human donor with active or convalescent COVID-19. The donor label of this sample is uncertain.

The CDR3 DNA follows: TGTGCCACCAGTGATCAACAGGGTTCCTACGAGCAGTACTTC. Translation gives CATSDQQGSYEQYF. This chain joins TRBV24-1 and TRBJ2-7; a possible D gene is TRBD1 (6 bases). V was clipped by 3 bases and J by 1 base, with 9 bases between them. Germline V gene data show CDR1 as KGHDR and CDR2 as SFDVKD. The CDR3 runs to 14 residues.

The chain uses TRBV2 and TRBJ2-3; 10 nucleotides match TRBD2. Germline V gene data show CDR1 as SNHLY and CDR2 as FYNNEI. V trimming: 6 bases; J trimming: 4 bases; junction bases outside the gene matches: 7. This CDR3 has 15 residues. In nucleotides, the CDR3 is TGTGCCAGCAGACCTAGCGGGAGTGGCTCAGATACGCAGTATTTT. Translating gives CASRPSGSGSDTQYF. Drawing the rest from reference TRBV2 and TRBJ2-3, the complete variable domain is EPEVTQTPSHQVTQMGQEVILRCVPISNHLYFYWYRQILGQKVEFLVSFYNNEISEKSEIFDDQFSVERPDGSNFTLKIRSTKLEDSAMYFCASRPSGSGSDTQYFGPGTRLTVL.

J is TRBJ2-3 and V is TRBV7-2; D unclear. Trimming took off 5 bases at V and 3 bases at J, with 15 bases between the two ends. This CDR3 is built from 15 residues. Germline V gene lookup returns CDR1 SGHTA and CDR2 FQGNSA. CDR3 protein: CASSNYKSRTDTQYF. DNA of the CDR3: TGTGCCAGCAGCAATTATAAAAGCAGGACAGATACGCAGTATTTT.

To note about this clone: One end of the junction does not line up with germline, which may come from a read error. CDR3 nucleotide sequence: TGCGCCAGCAGGCAAGATCGGGGGACCCCCTACTATGGCTACACCTTC. Residues: CASRQDRGTPYYGYTF. The rearrangement links TRBV4-3 to TRBJ1-2, with D perhaps matching TRBD1 (5 bases). The CDR3 runs 16 residues. Germline lookup yields CDR1 LGHNA and CDR2 YSLEER.

This chain joins TRBV7-2 and TRBJ2-1; 8 nucleotides agree with TRBD2. J gave up 3 bases and V 3 bases, and 4 bases lay outside the gene matches. The CDR3 consists of 15 residues. The V gene's germline CDR1 is SGHTA and CDR2 FQGNSA. The CDR3 coding sequence is TGTGCCAGCAGCTTTGTCAGCGGGAGCTACAATGAGCAGTTCTTC. Its translation: CASSFVSGSYNEQFF.

The chain combines TRBV7-9 with TRBJ1-1; D not certain. CDR3 length: 14 residues. Deletions cut 2 bases from V and 0 bases from J, with 7 bases between. Germline V gene sequence: CDR1 SEHNR, CDR2 FQNEAQ (reference sequence). The CDR3 nucleotides are TGTGCCAGCAGCTTAAGCGGCATGAACACTGAAGCTTTCTTT. This gives the protein CASSLSGMNTEAFF.

The gene calls are TRBV5-1 and TRBJ2-2, with TRBD2 matching over 7 bases. The CDR3 contains 15 residues. Germline V gene lookup returns CDR1 SGHRS and CDR2 YFSETQ. J was trimmed by 5 bases and V by 1 base; bases with no gene match: 5. The CDR3 region is CASSLRDYYTGELFF. For the CDR3, the DNA is TGCGCCAGCAGCTTGCGGGACTACTATACCGGGGAGCTGTTTTTT.

The CDR3 loop is CASSESYRLFNEKLFF. CDR3 DNA: TGCGCCAGCAGTGAGTCTTACAGGCTATTCAATGAAAAACTGTTTTTT. The V and J genes are TRBV10-2 and TRBJ1-4; a weak D match, TRBD1 (5 bases). The CDR3 has 16 residues. V gave up 0 bases and J gave up 5 bases, with 13 bases separating them. Germline V gene lookup returns CDR1 WSHSY and CDR2 SAAADI.

The rearrangement joins TRBV28 to TRBJ1-1; a weak D match, TRBD1 (6 bases). Germline CDR1 reads MDHEN; CDR2 reads SYDVKM. The CDR3 length is 14 residues. The germline V and J ends were trimmed by 8 bases and 7 bases, with 20 bases remaining between them. In nucleotides, the CDR3 is TGTGCCAGCTTTCTATTTAGGGGGACGGTTGAAGCTTTCTTT. Translation: CASFLFRGTVEAFF. The full variable domain, rest sourced from reference TRBV28 and TRBJ1-1, is DVKVTQSSRYLVKRTGEKVFLECVQDMDHENMFWYRQDPGLGLRLIYFSYDVKMKEKGDIPEGYSVSREKKERFSLILESASTNQTSMYLCASFLFRGTVEAFFGQGTRLTVV.

This clone was observed at least ten times. V is TRBV6-5 and J is TRBJ2-1; 13 positions agree with TRBD2. This CDR3 comprises 15 residues. The junction had 7 bases not matched to a gene; V was cut back by 7 bases and J by 7 bases. Germline V lookup: CDR1 MNHEY, CDR2 SVGAGI. The CDR3 DNA sequence: TGTGCCAGCACCCAGACTAGCGGGGGGAATAATGAGCAGTTCTTC. It encodes CASTQTSGGNNEQFF.

The sample holds one count of this clone. CDR3 bases: TGCGCCAGCAGCTTGGAGGGGTTTCACGACGAGCAGTACTTC. Translating it yields CASSLEGFHDEQYF. V usage is TRBV5-1 and J usage is TRBJ2-7; a weak D match, TRBD1 (5 bases). The V gene lost 0 bases and the J gene lost 5 bases, with 12 bases spanning the gap. There are 14 residues in the CDR3. Germline V CDR1 and CDR2: SGHRS, YFSETQ.

The J gene is TRBJ2-3, the V gene TRBV5-5; 8 bases line up with TRBD1. The V segment lost 3 bases and the J segment 6 bases; nucleotides outside the gene matches: 9. Germline lookup yields CDR1 SGHKS and CDR2 YYEKEE (reference sequence). CDR3 length: 15 residues. This chain's CDR3 is CASSSVFQGADTQYF. CDR3 DNA sequence: TGTGCCAGCAGCTCCGTATTCCAGGGGGCCGATACGCAGTATTTT.

J is TRBJ1-1 and V is TRBV19; perhaps TRBD1 as D (6 bases). Germline values: CDR1 LNHDA, CDR2 SQIVND (reference sequence). V was clipped by 6 bases and J by 6 bases, with 17 bases between them. This CDR3 region has 14 residues. CDR3 nucleotide sequence: TGTGCCAGTAGACCCAGGGGAGATGAGGCTGAAGCTTTCTTT. Its protein is CASRPRGDEAEAFF.

The rearrangement joins TRBV2 to TRBJ2-5; 10 nucleotides align to TRBD2. The CDR3 consists of 15 residues. V shed 2 bases and J 4 bases; nucleotides not matched to a gene: 4. CDR1 SNHLY and CDR2 FYNNEI come from the germline V gene. The CDR3 bases are TGTGCCAGCAGTGAACCTAGCGGGGGATCAGAGACCCAGTACTTC. As protein: CASSEPSGGSETQYF.

The CDR3: CASSAGQPFNSPLHF. CDR3 DNA: TGTGCCAGCAGCGCGGGACAGCCCTTTAATTCACCCCTCCACTTT. This chain connects TRBV9 to TRBJ1-6, with 7 positions matching TRBD1. The CDR3 is 15 residues long. The V gene end was trimmed by 3 bases and the J gene end by 6 bases; junction bases not matched to a gene: 6. CDR1 SGDLS and CDR2 YYNGEE come from the germline V gene.

The gene calls are TRBV11-2 and TRBJ2-5; D ambiguous. CDR3 length equals 14 residues. The ends were cut back, 1 base at V and 1 base at J, with 7 bases in the middle. Germline V lookup: CDR1 SGHAT, CDR2 FQNNGV. The CDR3 DNA sequence: TGTGCCAGCAGCTTAGGAGTAGTCCAAGAGACCCAGTACTTC. Its translation is CASSLGVVQETQYF.

This clone was found a few times. This chain joins TRBV5-5 and TRBJ2-7; D is possibly TRBD1 (5 bases). Trimming took off 4 bases at V and 3 bases at J, with 17 bases between the two ends. The CDR3 extends over 15 amino acids. Germline values: CDR1 SGHKS, CDR2 YYEKEE (reference sequence). The CDR3 loop is CASSNDAQGGYEQYF. DNA of the CDR3: TGTGCCAGCAGCAATGACGCGCAGGGTGGCTACGAGCAGTACTTC.

The rearrangement links TRBV6-2 or TRBV6-3 to TRBJ2-7; 8 nucleotides match TRBD1. The CDR3 runs to 16 residues. CDR1 and CDR2 from the germline V gene are MNHEY and SVGEGT. J gave up 1 base and V 6 bases, and 11 bases lay outside the gene matches. The CDR3 nucleotides read TGTGCCAGCAGCAGTCCTTCGGGGGACAGGTCCTACGAGCAGTACTTC. Translating it yields CASSSPSGDRSYEQYF.

This clone was counted a single time. V gene TRBV27 combines with J gene TRBJ2-3; 7 bases match TRBD1. The CDR3 is 15 amino acids. Per germline, CDR1 MNHEY and CDR2 SMNVEV (reference sequence). V lost 6 bases to trimming and J lost 0 bases; unmatched junction nucleotides: 6. The CDR3 region has the DNA TGTGCCAGCAGCTCGGGGACAGCTAGCACAGATACGCAGTATTTT. Translated: CASSSGTASTDTQYF.

CDR3 region: CAISKGDSNQPQHF. Written as DNA, the CDR3 is TGTGCCATCAGTAAGGGGGATAGCAATCAGCCCCAGCATTTT. The chain employs TRBV10-3 and TRBJ1-5, with D tentatively TRBD1 (6 bases). The CDR3 sequence is 14 residues long. Germline CDR1 and CDR2: ENHRY and SYGVKD. Deletions cut 5 bases from V and 0 bases from J, with 8 bases between.

The genes are TRBV6-6 and TRBJ1-6; 9 nucleotides line up with TRBD1. Germline V gene data show CDR1 as MNHNY and CDR2 as SVGAGI (reference sequence). The V segment lost 8 bases and the J segment 9 bases; nucleotides outside the gene matches: 8. This CDR3 contains 14 residues. The CDR3 nucleotides are TGTGCCAGCGGAGAGGGGACAGGGAGTTCACCCCTCCACTTT. Translated, it gives CASGEGTGSSPLHF.

This sequence joins TRBV9 and TRBJ2-5; weak D call: TRBD2 (6 bases). The CDR3 sequence is 15 residues long. Per germline, CDR1 SGDLS and CDR2 YYNGEE. Trimming removed 0 bases from V and 5 bases from J, with 14 bases in between. The CDR3 here is CASSVASGGRETQYF. In DNA, the CDR3 is TGTGCCAGCAGCGTAGCTTCCGGAGGGAGGGAGACCCAGTACTTC.

This clone has only a few counts. V usage is TRBV7-2 and J usage is TRBJ2-1; 12 nucleotides agree with TRBD2. Trimming at V came to 6 bases and at J to 5 bases, leaving 8 bases not matched to a gene. Germline lookup yields CDR1 SGHTA and CDR2 FQGNSA. The CDR3 runs 16 residues. As DNA, the CDR3 is TGTGCCAGCAGGAGACTAGCGGGGGTTAGGAACAATGAGCAGTTCTTC. Translated, it gives CASRRLAGVRNNEQFF.